This entry lists 20 T cell receptor beta chains sequenced from one sample in a study of neurological immune-mediated disorders. TCRdb redid the calling of the 5' RACE reads with MiXCR, one entry per CDR3 protein. Among about 48,000 distinct CDR3 sequences, about 26% were seen once, and the ten largest hold roughly 25%. The sample comprised PBMCs. The source of these receptors is an older woman in good health.

The chain is built from TRBV20-1 and TRBJ2-5, with D possibly called TRBD1 or TRBD2 (5 bases each). The CDR3 consists of 14 residues. CDR1 and CDR2 (germline): DFQATT, SNEGSKA (reference sequence). Trimming pared 0 bases from V and 2 bases from J, leaving 10 bases between. Written as DNA, the CDR3 is TGCAGTGCTAGAGATCTCAGGGAGCAAGAGACCCAGTACTTC. It encodes CSARDLREQETQYF.

This chain links TRBV7-2 with TRBJ1-1, with TRBD1 matching over 9 bases. J gave up 5 bases and V 3 bases, and 4 bases lay outside the gene matches. The CDR3 extends over 14 amino acids. Germline CDR1 is SGHTA and CDR2 is FQGNSA. The CDR3 bases are TGTGCCAGCAGCTTTGACAGGGGGAAAACTGAAGCTTTCTTT. Translation: CASSFDRGKTEAFF.

V gene TRBV5-6 combines with J gene TRBJ2-4; 10 bases are a match to TRBD2. Trimming took 0 bases from V and 2 from J; bases not matched to a gene: 2. Germline assignment: CDR1 SGHDT and CDR2 YYEEEE. The CDR3 totals 16 residues. CDR3 nucleotides: TGTGCCAGCAGCTTGGCGGGACTAGCGACCAAAAACATTCAGTACTTC. Protein product: CASSLAGLATKNIQYF.

Many counts were recorded for this clonotype. J is TRBJ2-2 and V is TRBV7-6, with D possibly TRBD2 on 7 matching bases. The V gene lost 4 bases and the J gene lost 3 bases, with 12 bases spanning the gap. The CDR3 spans 15 residues. In germline, CDR1 is SGHVS, CDR2 FNYEAQ. Here the CDR3 reads CASSSRGGDTGELFF. In DNA, the CDR3 is TGTGCCAGCAGCTCAAGGGGGGGGGACACCGGGGAGCTGTTTTTT.

This clonotype was counted many times. This chain links TRBV14 with TRBJ2-2; D uncertain. The germline CDR1 and CDR2 sequences are SGHDN and FVKESK. V dropped 4 bases and J dropped 7 bases, with 10 bases sitting between them. This CDR3 spans 13 amino acids. The CDR3 DNA reads as TGTGCCAGCAGCCCCGTGGAGTACGGGGAGCTGTTTTTT. Translating gives CASSPVEYGELFF.

Ten or more counts support this clonotype. The chain combines TRBV5-1 with TRBJ2-1; either TRBD1 or TRBD2 may fit D (5 bases each). Trimming left V 2 bases short and J 4 bases short, with 10 bases between. The CDR3 contains 14 residues. Per germline, CDR1 SGHRS and CDR2 YFSETQ. DNA of the CDR3: TGCGCCAGCAGCTTTCCCGGGGCTTACAATGAGCAGTTCTTC. Its translation is CASSFPGAYNEQFF.

In its sample, this clonotype was seen many times. The chain employs TRBV6-5 and TRBJ1-5; TRBD1 is a possible D gene (5 bases). Germline CDR1 reads MNHEY; CDR2 reads SVGAGI. CDR3 length: 13 amino acids. The V and J ends lost 6 bases and 9 bases respectively, with 15 bases between them. CDR3 loop: CASSRDGQGPQHF. Here the CDR3 DNA reads TGTGCCAGCAGCCGGGACGGCCAGGGGCCCCAGCATTTT.

This clonotype came up many times. CDR3 region: CASSLDPAGMNTEAFF. The CDR3 DNA sequence: TGCGCCAGCAGCTTGGATCCCGCAGGAATGAACACTGAAGCTTTCTTT. The chain couples TRBV5-1 to TRBJ1-1; unclear D gene. The germline gives CDR1 SGHRS, CDR2 YFSETQ. The CDR3 contains 16 residues. Trimming removed 0 bases from V and 0 bases from J, with 12 bases in between. Combining the CDR3 with reference TRBV5-1 and TRBJ1-1 gives the whole variable domain KAGVTQTPRYLIKTRGQQVTLSCSPISGHRSVSWYQQTPGQGLQFLFEYFSETQRNKGNFPGRFSGRQFSNSRSEMNVSTLELGDSALYLCASSLDPAGMNTEAFFGQGTRLTVV.

This clonotype has ten or more counts. V usage is TRBV5-1 and J usage is TRBJ2-2; D call uncertain. Germline V lookup: CDR1 SGHRS, CDR2 YFSETQ. The CDR3 is made up of 13 amino acids. V gave up 9 bases and J gave up 4 bases, with 13 bases separating them. The CDR3 DNA follows: TGCGCCACCGGGTTGGGAACCACCGGGGAGCTGTTTTTT. Translating it yields CATGLGTTGELFF.

This clonotype was seen repeatedly, ten times or more. The J gene is TRBJ2-3, the V gene TRBV5-1; TRBD1 might be the D (5 bases). V was cut by 3 bases and J by 1 base, with 15 bases left in between. The CDR3 extends over 16 amino acids. Germline CDR1 SGHRS, CDR2 YFSETQ. In DNA, the CDR3 is TGCGCCAGCAGCTCCGAAGGGGTCTTCCGCACAGATACGCAGTATTTT. It specifies CASSSEGVFRTDTQYF.

This clonotype was observed many times. This sequence joins TRBV20-1 and TRBJ1-1; D is uncertain. Germline assignment: CDR1 DFQATT and CDR2 SNEGSKA (reference sequence). The CDR3 contains 11 residues. The V gene lost 6 bases and the J gene lost 1 base, with 6 bases spanning the gap. The CDR3 is CSAPENTEAFF. Written as DNA, the CDR3 is TGCAGTGCGCCAGAGAACACTGAAGCTTTCTTT.

In its sample, this clonotype was seen a few times. The V call is TRBV7-8, the J call TRBJ1-5; D is ambiguous. CDR1 and CDR2 from the germline V gene are SGHVS and FQNEAQ. This CDR3 has 14 amino acids. Trimming removed 2 bases at V and 1 base at J, with 6 bases between. The CDR3 protein is CASSLTQSNQPQHF. The CDR3 coding sequence is TGTGCCAGCAGCTTAACCCAGAGCAATCAGCCCCAGCATTTT.

The J gene is TRBJ2-4, the V gene TRBV5-1; D remains ambiguous. V was clipped by 2 bases and J by 8 bases, with 11 bases between them. Germline-derived CDR1 and CDR2 are SGHRS and YFSETQ. The length of the CDR3 is 13 residues. CDR3 loop: CASSFDIGDIQYF. CDR3 in DNA: TGCGCCAGCAGCTTCGACATCGGAGACATTCAGTACTTC.

The J gene is TRBJ2-1, the V gene TRBV20-1, with 9 bases fitting TRBD2. The J segment lost 7 bases and the V segment lost 0 bases, leaving 7 bases of the junction unmatched. The CDR3 is 15 amino acids. Germline CDR1 reads DFQATT; CDR2 reads SNEGSKA (reference sequence). The CDR3 loop reads CSARDMRGGQNEQFF. In DNA, the CDR3 is TGCAGTGCTAGAGATATGCGGGGGGGCCAGAATGAGCAGTTCTTC.

This clonotype was seen at least ten times. The gene calls are TRBV10-3 and TRBJ2-6, with D possibly being TRBD2 (5 bases). CDR3 length: 15 amino acids. Trimming took 6 bases from V and 1 from J, leaving 10 bases between them. CDR1 and CDR2 from the germline V gene are ENHRY and SYGVKD. CDR3 protein: CAIRGSISGANVLTF. CDR3 DNA: TGTGCCATCAGAGGGAGTATTTCTGGGGCCAACGTCCTGACTTTC.

This clonotype has ten or more counts. CDR3 coding DNA: TGCAGTGCTAGGGACATCGGGGAGACCCAGTACTTC. Residues: CSARDIGETQYF. This chain uses TRBV20-1 with TRBJ2-5; a weak D match, TRBD1 (5 bases). The CDR3 totals 12 residues. Trimming took 3 bases from V and 5 from J, leaving 10 bases between them. Looked up from germline, CDR1 is DFQATT and CDR2 is SNEGSKA (reference sequence).

This clonotype was recorded at least ten times. V and J are TRBV5-6 and TRBJ2-1; D may be TRBD1 (7 bases). V lost 1 base, J lost 4 bases, and 12 bases lay in between. Germline assignment: CDR1 SGHDT and CDR2 YYEEEE. This CDR3 has 15 residues. This CDR3 is CASSLQGGPYNEQFF. CDR3 DNA sequence: TGTGCCAGCAGCTTGCAGGGGGGCCCATACAATGAGCAGTTCTTC.

This clonotype was counted at least ten times. V usage is TRBV18 and J usage is TRBJ2-2; D gene uncertain. Germline CDR1 and CDR2: KGHSH and LQKENI. The V end was cut by 0 bases, the J end by 6 bases, with 8 bases between. There are 14 residues in the CDR3. The CDR3 here is CASSPPSFAGELFF. The DNA of the CDR3 is TGTGCCAGCTCACCACCTAGTTTCGCCGGGGAGCTGTTTTTT. The full variable domain, in which reference TRBV18 and TRBJ2-2 provide the parts outside the CDR3, is NAGVMQNPRHLVRRRGQEARLRCSPMKGHSHVYWYRQLPEEGLKFMVYLQKENIIDESGMPKERFSAEFPKEGPSILRIQQVVRGDSAAYFCASSPPSFAGELFFGEGSRLTVL.

This clonotype was detected a few times. The chain links TRBV18 to TRBJ2-1, with D perhaps TRBD2 (6 bases). This CDR3 has 14 amino acids. Germline CDR1 and CDR2: KGHSH and LQKENI. Trimming shortened V by 5 bases and J by 5 bases, and 13 bases separated the two germline ends. DNA of the CDR3: TGTGCCAGCTCAGGGGTAGCGGCTGACAATGAGCAGTTCTTC. It codes for CASSGVAADNEQFF.

In this sample, this clonotype turned up many times. The genes are TRBV20-1 and TRBJ2-1; D is undetermined. V was pared by 0 bases and J by 5 bases, with 8 bases between. Germline assignment: CDR1 DFQATT and CDR2 SNEGSKA (reference sequence). The CDR3 has 13 residues. The chain's CDR3 is CSARDPSNNEQFF. DNA for the CDR3: TGCAGTGCTAGAGATCCCTCTAACAATGAGCAGTTCTTC.